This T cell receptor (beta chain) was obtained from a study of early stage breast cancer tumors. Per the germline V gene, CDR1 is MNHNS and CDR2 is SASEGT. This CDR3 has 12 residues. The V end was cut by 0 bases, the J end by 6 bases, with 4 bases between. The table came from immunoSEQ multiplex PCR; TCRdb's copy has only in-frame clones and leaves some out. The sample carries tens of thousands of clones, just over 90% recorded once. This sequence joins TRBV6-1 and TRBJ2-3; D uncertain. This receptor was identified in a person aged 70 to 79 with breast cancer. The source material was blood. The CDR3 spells CASSEAADTQYF. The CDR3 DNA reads TGTGCCAGCAGTGAAGCGGCTGATACGCAGTATTTT.